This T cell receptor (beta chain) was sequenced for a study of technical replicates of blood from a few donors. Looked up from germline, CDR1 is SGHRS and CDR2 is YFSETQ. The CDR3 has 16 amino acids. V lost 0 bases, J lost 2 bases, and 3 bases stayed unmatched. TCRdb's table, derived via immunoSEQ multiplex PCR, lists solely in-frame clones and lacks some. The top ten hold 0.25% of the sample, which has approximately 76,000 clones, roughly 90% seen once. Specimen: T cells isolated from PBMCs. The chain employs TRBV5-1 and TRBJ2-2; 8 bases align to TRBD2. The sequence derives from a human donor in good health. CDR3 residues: CASSLAGGPNTGELFF. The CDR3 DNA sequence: TGCGCCAGCAGCTTGGCGGGAGGGCCCAACACCGGGGAGCTGTTTTTT.